The rows below give T cell receptor beta chains drawn from one sample of a study of CXCR3-negative and CXCR3-positive naive CD8 T cells. From the 5' RACE reads, TCRdb lists one entry per CDR3 protein and no DNA. In all, the sample yields more than 45,000 distinct CDR3 sequences. The sequenced sample was memory CD8+ T cells from blood. All receptors derive from a human donor in good health. Some clones in this sample may be carry-over from other donors' samples. The CDR3 runs from the conserved cysteine through the conserved F or W. The order of the fields is V gene, clone size, J gene, CDR3 protein. Clone size, where shown, is once, few, many, or a class for clones that have expanded.

V gene: TRBV20-1; clone size: NA; J gene: TRBJ2-1; CDR3 protein: CSAEQPQSNSYNEQFF
V gene: TRBV5-1; clone size: NA; J gene: TRBJ1-5; CDR3 protein: CASSLAGGSNQPQHF
V gene: TRBV12-3/TRBV12-4; clone size: NA; J gene: TRBJ2-5; CDR3 protein: CASKEGETQYF
V gene: TRBV20-1; clone size: NA; J gene: TRBJ1-6; CDR3 protein: CSARDPQVGAGSPLHF
V gene: TRBV29-1; clone size: NA; J gene: TRBJ2-4; CDR3 protein: CSVEAQAGTNIQYF
V gene: TRBV18; clone size: NA; J gene: TRBJ2-3; CDR3 protein: CASSLGQASTDTQYF
V gene: TRBV20-1; clone size: NA; J gene: TRBJ2-1; CDR3 protein: CSLMGSDNEQFF
V gene: TRBV7-6; clone size: NA; J gene: TRBJ2-7; CDR3 protein: CASSLLASPYEQYF
V gene: TRBV12-3/TRBV12-4; clone size: NA; J gene: TRBJ1-1; CDR3 protein: CASSSRQENTEAFF
V gene: TRBV6-2/TRBV6-3; clone size: NA; J gene: TRBJ2-3; CDR3 protein: CASSHQTWDLPDTQYF
V gene: TRBV4-3; clone size: NA; J gene: TRBJ2-5; CDR3 protein: CASSQEPVAVYPGLTQYF
V gene: TRBV4-1; clone size: NA; J gene: TRBJ1-2; CDR3 protein: CASSQVPRGSDYGYTF
V gene: TRBV28; clone size: NA; J gene: TRBJ2-1; CDR3 protein: CASSSLAESYNEQFF
V gene: TRBV6-6; clone size: NA; J gene: TRBJ2-4; CDR3 protein: CASSPGLEKNIQYF
V gene: TRBV6-5; clone size: medium-sized; J gene: TRBJ2-2; CDR3 protein: CASSYSMGSNTGELFF
V gene: TRBV7-9; clone size: NA; J gene: TRBJ2-1; CDR3 protein: CASNRGPDNEQFF
V gene: TRBV28; clone size: NA; J gene: TRBJ1-3; CDR3 protein: CASIPQGFGNTIYF
V gene: TRBV2; clone size: NA; J gene: TRBJ2-2; CDR3 protein: CASSEKGAGELFF
V gene: TRBV20-1; clone size: NA; J gene: TRBJ1-1; CDR3 protein: CSARDKKREVEDGFFEAFF
V gene: TRBV29-1; clone size: NA; J gene: TRBJ1-1; CDR3 protein: CSATRGGVNTEAFF
V gene: TRBV29-1; clone size: NA; J gene: TRBJ1-2; CDR3 protein: CSARREGRTNYGYTF
V gene: TRBV7-2; clone size: NA; J gene: TRBJ2-7; CDR3 protein: CASSQGGRGEQYF
V gene: TRBV29-1; clone size: NA; J gene: TRBJ2-7; CDR3 protein: CSAGTASYEQYF
V gene: TRBV19; clone size: NA; J gene: TRBJ2-1; CDR3 protein: CASSPRLGVSPNNEQFF
V gene: TRBV29-1; clone size: NA; J gene: TRBJ1-1; CDR3 protein: CSVPGTAGLVF
V gene: TRBV29-1; clone size: NA; J gene: TRBJ1-1; CDR3 protein: CSVARDSPEAFF
V gene: TRBV5-1; clone size: NA; J gene: TRBJ1-1; CDR3 protein: CASRPLQQKLYTEAFF
V gene: TRBV7-8; clone size: NA; J gene: TRBJ2-3; CDR3 protein: CASSLPREAQYF
V gene: TRBV6-1; clone size: NA; J gene: TRBJ2-1; CDR3 protein: CASNPGLAGVEQFF
V gene: TRBV4-3; clone size: NA; J gene: TRBJ1-5; CDR3 protein: CASSQTTGNNQPQHF
V gene: TRBV6-5; clone size: NA; J gene: TRBJ2-6; CDR3 protein: CASRGTGANVLTF
V gene: TRBV6-4; clone size: NA; J gene: TRBJ2-3; CDR3 protein: CASSVGDSGTDTQYF
V gene: TRBV6-4; clone size: NA; J gene: TRBJ2-1; CDR3 protein: CASSDGSGPYNEQFF
V gene: TRBV29-1; clone size: NA; J gene: TRBJ2-1; CDR3 protein: CSVSWSIGRDNEQFF
V gene: TRBV5-1; clone size: NA; J gene: TRBJ2-1; CDR3 protein: CASSSAGVYNEQFF
V gene: TRBV7-9; clone size: NA; J gene: TRBJ1-5; CDR3 protein: CASSPTTGGMSQPQHF
V gene: TRBV12-3/TRBV12-4; clone size: NA; J gene: TRBJ2-1; CDR3 protein: CASSNLQGWNNEQFF
V gene: TRBV21-1; clone size: NA; J gene: TRBJ1-2; CDR3 protein: CASTPRGRGERYGYTF
V gene: TRBV21-1; clone size: NA; J gene: TRBJ1-1; CDR3 protein: CASTSKVGAIGTEAFF
V gene: TRBV25-1; clone size: NA; J gene: TRBJ1-1; CDR3 protein: CASSAGTGAPEAFF
V gene: TRBV4-1; clone size: NA; J gene: TRBJ1-2; CDR3 protein: CASSQPRTANGGYTF
V gene: TRBV30; clone size: NA; J gene: TRBJ2-5; CDR3 protein: CAWGGVGTGGSQETQYF
V gene: TRBV7-3; clone size: NA; J gene: TRBJ2-5; CDR3 protein: CASSLTGGEDETQYF
V gene: TRBV29-1; clone size: NA; J gene: TRBJ2-3; CDR3 protein: CSIEGRIGTRTGMDTQYF
V gene: TRBV4-3; clone size: NA; J gene: TRBJ2-1; CDR3 protein: CASSPSGEHYNEQFF
V gene: TRBV4-1; clone size: medium-sized; J gene: TRBJ1-5; CDR3 protein: CASSQDGIGGDQPQHF
V gene: TRBV29-1; clone size: NA; J gene: TRBJ1-2; CDR3 protein: CSVPEAGGPSYTF
V gene: TRBV20-1; clone size: NA; J gene: TRBJ2-7; CDR3 protein: CSARGGADYEQYF
V gene: TRBV3-1; clone size: NA; J gene: TRBJ2-5; CDR3 protein: CASGIGVSEETQYF
V gene: TRBV20-1; clone size: NA; J gene: TRBJ1-2; CDR3 protein: CSAADRGKWGYTF
V gene: TRBV3-1; clone size: NA; J gene: TRBJ2-3; CDR3 protein: CASSPQLGVDTQYF
V gene: TRBV12-5; clone size: NA; J gene: TRBJ1-1; CDR3 protein: CASGLGVNTEAFF
V gene: TRBV29-1; clone size: NA; J gene: TRBJ1-1; CDR3 protein: CSVESGGDTEAFF
V gene: TRBV9; clone size: NA; J gene: TRBJ2-7; CDR3 protein: CASSPRLAAYEQYF
V gene: TRBV28; clone size: NA; J gene: TRBJ2-1; CDR3 protein: CASSGRAYNEQFF